This is a list of T cell receptor beta chains from one sample in a study of blood T cell repertoires in COVID-19. Profiled with immunoSEQ multiplex PCR; TCRdb holds only in-frame clones, not every one. The sample contains 250,000 to 350,000 clones, roughly 90% of which appear only once. Sample: peripheral blood. The receptors here all came from a woman aged 30 to 39 with COVID-19, enrolled during active disease. Each CDR3 is given with its conserved first and last residue. Each record gives: clone size, D gene, V gene, J gene, CDR3 protein, CDR3 DNA. The D gene is left open where the match is weak. Rows give clone size only sometimes, using once, few, many, or a class for an expanded clone.

clone size: .
D gene: TRBD1
V gene: TRBV6-5
J gene: TRBJ2-1
CDR3 protein: CASSRDRGNEQFF
CDR3 DNA: TGTGCCAGCAGCCGGGACAGGGGAAATGAGCAGTTCTTC

clone size: .
D gene: TRBD1
V gene: TRBV28
J gene: TRBJ1-1
CDR3 protein: CASSPRQGGTEAFF
CDR3 DNA: TGTGCCAGCAGTCCGCGACAGGGCGGCACTGAAGCTTTCTTT

clone size: .
D gene: .
V gene: TRBV4-2
J gene: TRBJ1-1
CDR3 protein: CASSLATRGTEAFF
CDR3 DNA: TGTGCCAGCAGCCTAGCAACCCGGGGGACTGAAGCTTTCTTT

clone size: .
D gene: .
V gene: TRBV7-2
J gene: TRBJ1-1
CDR3 protein: CASSLNQGSVTEAFF
CDR3 DNA: TGTGCCAGCAGCTTAAATCAGGGTTCGGTGACTGAAGCTTTCTTT

clone size: .
D gene: .
V gene: TRBV7-3
J gene: TRBJ2-1
CDR3 protein: CASSSPEGGNEQFF
CDR3 DNA: TGTGCCAGCAGCTCCCCGGAGGGCGGGAATGAGCAGTTCTTC

clone size: .
D gene: .
V gene: TRBV25-1
J gene: TRBJ1-1
CDR3 protein: CASSGGVVPRAEAFF
CDR3 DNA: TGTGCCAGCAGTGGGGGGGTGGTGCCTCGGGCTGAAGCTTTCTTT

clone size: .
D gene: .
V gene: TRBV6-6
J gene: TRBJ1-4
CDR3 protein: CASSYSSEKLFF
CDR3 DNA: TGTGCCAGCAGTTACTCCAGTGAAAAACTGTTTTTT

clone size: .
D gene: TRBD1
V gene: TRBV19
J gene: TRBJ1-5
CDR3 protein: CASSITSGQARNQPQHF
CDR3 DNA: TGTGCCAGTAGTATTACCTCTGGACAGGCTCGCAATCAGCCCCAGCATTTT

clone size: few
D gene: TRBD2
V gene: TRBV7-2
J gene: TRBJ2-7
CDR3 protein: CASSKTSGSGGEQYF
CDR3 DNA: TGTGCCAGCAGCAAGACTAGCGGGAGTGGGGGCGAGCAGTACTTC

clone size: .
D gene: TRBD1
V gene: TRBV28
J gene: TRBJ2-2
CDR3 protein: CASSAGTGGPGELFF
CDR3 DNA: TGTGCCAGCAGTGCCGGGACAGGGGGGCCCGGGGAGCTGTTTTTT

clone size: .
D gene: TRBD2
V gene: TRBV11-2
J gene: TRBJ2-1
CDR3 protein: CASTDLGLAGAGEQFF
CDR3 DNA: TGTGCCAGCACCGACCTGGGACTAGCGGGAGCGGGTGAGCAGTTCTTC

clone size: once
D gene: .
V gene: TRBV11-2
J gene: TRBJ2-2
CDR3 protein: CASSPRGLNTGELFF
CDR3 DNA: TGTGCCAGCAGCCCCCGGGGACTTAACACCGGGGAGCTGTTTTTT

clone size: .
D gene: .
V gene: TRBV7-3
J gene: TRBJ2-2
CDR3 protein: CASSLQATGELFF
CDR3 DNA: TGTGCCAGCAGCTTACAGGCTACCGGGGAGCTGTTTTTT

clone size: .
D gene: .
V gene: TRBV6-5
J gene: TRBJ2-7
CDR3 protein: CASGRGSYEQYF
CDR3 DNA: TGTGCCAGCGGGAGAGGGAGCTACGAGCAGTACTTC

clone size: .
D gene: .
V gene: TRBV4-1
J gene: TRBJ1-1
CDR3 protein: CASSLDFTEAFF
CDR3 DNA: TGCGCCAGCAGCTTGGACTTCACTGAAGCTTTCTTT